The clone carrying this T cell receptor (beta chain) has just one count. Treatment given: roughly 20 received Ad26.COV2.S at low or high dose, single or two shots; 5 received placebo; per-sample allocation not given. Sampling occurred on day 63 after the first vaccine or placebo injection. The record originates from a study of Ad26.COV2.S vaccination and SARS-CoV-2 variants. TCRdb's table, derived via immunoSEQ multiplex PCR, lists solely in-frame clones and lacks some. Here the sample spans about 430,000 clones, around 90% being singletons. The V gene end was trimmed by 1 base and the J gene end by 4 bases; junction bases not matched to a gene: 10. The CDR3 has 17 amino acids. From germline, CDR1 is MNHNS and CDR2 SASEGT.

Sequencing used peripheral blood, obtained in a trial of Ad26.COV2.S vaccine versus placebo. The V and J genes are TRBV6-1 and TRBJ1-5; 7 bases fit TRBD1. This clonotype was obtained from a person between 18 and 59 years old who received the Ad26.COV2.S COVID-19 vaccine or a placebo. The CDR3 region has the DNA TGTGCCAGCAGTGAAGAAACCTATACAGGGGCAAATCAGCCCCAGCATTTT. Translating it yields CASSEETYTGANQPQHF.